These 27 T cell receptor beta chains were sequenced from one sample in a study of OX40 agonist ivuxolimab in advanced cancers. Clones were read by immunoSEQ multiplex PCR, and TCRdb kept only the in-frame ones, dropping some. The table includes 25,000 to 30,000 clones, 80% to 85% detected once. The source was CD4+ or CD8+ T cells sorted from blood, collected in a trial of the OX40 agonist ivuxolimab. The receptor set was obtained from an adult with an advanced solid tumor such as melanoma, head and neck, liver or kidney cancer.

The V gene is TRBV6-4, the J gene TRBJ1-1; no reliable D call. The ends were cut back, 2 bases at V and 7 bases at J, with 14 bases in the middle. The CDR3 has 14 residues. Germline V CDR1 and CDR2: MRHNA, SNTAGT. The CDR3 coding sequence is TGTGCCAGCAGTGACACAGCGGACGGAATTGAAGCTTTCTTT. Translation gives CASSDTADGIEAFF.

This clone was observed at least ten times. The chain couples TRBV4-2 to TRBJ1-6; 7 nucleotides match TRBD1. The CDR3 sequence is 14 residues long. V shed 4 bases, J shed 7 bases, and the junction held 4 bases outside the gene matches. Germline V CDR1 and CDR2: LGHNA, YNFKEQ. The CDR3 sequence: CASSLGTENSPLHF. Here the CDR3 DNA reads TGTGCCAGCAGCCTGGGGACAGAGAATTCACCCCTCCACTTT.

As for this clone: Its ends do not fully match the called genes, so a read error is possible. This chain joins TRBV19 and TRBJ1-1, with D unclear. This CDR3 has 13 residues. Germline V lookup: CDR1 LNHDA, CDR2 SQIVND (reference sequence). The chain's CDR3 is CASRPGRSAEAFF. As DNA, the CDR3 is TGTGCCAGTAGGCCCGGACGGTCGGCTGAGGCTTTCTTT.

Only a few counts were recorded for this clone. This sequence joins TRBV2 and TRBJ2-1, with D perhaps matching TRBD2 (5 bases). Trimming pared 7 bases from V and 0 bases from J, leaving 13 bases between. This CDR3 region has 15 residues. The germline CDR1 and CDR2 sequences are SNHLY and FYNNEI. The DNA for the CDR3 is TGTGCCAGCATAGACTACCATACCTCCTACAATGAGCAGTTCTTC. Translated, it gives CASIDYHTSYNEQFF. Using reference TRBV2 and TRBJ2-1 for the parts outside the CDR3, the full variable domain is EPEVTQTPSHQVTQMGQEVILRCVPISNHLYFYWYRQILGQKVEFLVSFYNNEISEKSEIFDDQFSVERPDGSNFTLKIRSTKLEDSAMYFCASIDYHTSYNEQFFGPGTRLTVL.

This clone was counted a few times. Other DNA variants within this sample encode the same CDR3. This rearrangement joins TRBV28 to TRBJ2-7; D uncertain. V lost 2 bases and J lost 3, with 5 bases in between. Per the germline V gene, CDR1 is MDHEN and CDR2 is SYDVKM. The CDR3 extends over 12 amino acids. The CDR3 DNA follows: TGTGCCAGCAGTTTACTCAGCTACGAGCAGTACTTC. Translated, it gives CASSLLSYEQYF.

This clone was detected only once. The gene calls are TRBV28 and TRBJ1-6; TRBD1 matches 7 bases. Germline CDR1 and CDR2: MDHEN and SYDVKM. The trim removed 6 bases at V and 6 bases at J, leaving 8 bases unmatched. This CDR3 has 15 residues. In nucleotides, the CDR3 is TGTGCCAGCAGAAACCGGGACAGCCTTAATTCACCCCTCCACTTT. It specifies CASRNRDSLNSPLHF.

The chain is built from TRBV4-1 and TRBJ2-5; 9 bases agree with TRBD2. This CDR3 spans 16 amino acids. J was trimmed by 0 bases and V by 3 bases; bases with no gene match: 5. Germline CDR1 MGHRA, CDR2 YSYEKL. CDR3 in DNA: TGCGCCAGCAGCCAGGGGACTAGCCCGTACCAAGAGACCCAGTACTTC. It encodes CASSQGTSPYQETQYF.

In its sample, this clone was seen a few times. The V call is TRBV5-6, the J call TRBJ2-5; 8 bases map to TRBD2. CDR3 size: 17 residues. Germline V CDR1 and CDR2: SGHDT, YYEEEE. Losses at the gene ends were 0 bases for V and 4 bases for J; bases not matched to a gene: 11. CDR3 in DNA: TGTGCCAGCAGCTTGGGACTAAGCGGGAGTTCTGGAGAGACCCAGTACTTC. Translated: CASSLGLSGSSGETQYF.

This clone is categorized as medium-sized. Other DNA variants within this sample encode the same CDR3. The CDR3, as DNA: TGTGCCACCAGCAGAGATAGAAATCAGCCCCAGCATTTT. This codes for CATSRDRNQPQHF. The chain uses TRBV15 and TRBJ1-5; no clear D gene. CDR3 length: 13 residues. V was shortened by 0 bases and J by 4 bases, with 4 bases between the two germline ends. Germline V CDR1 and CDR2: LNHNV, YYDKDF (reference sequence). The full variable domain, its missing parts supplied by reference TRBV15 and TRBJ1-5, is DAMVIQNPRYQVTQFGKPVTLSCSQTLNHNVMYWYQQKSSQAPKLLFHYYDKDFNNEADTPDNFQSRRPNTSFCFLDIRSPGLGDTAMYLCATSRDRNQPQHFGDGTRLSIL.

The chain employs TRBV7-2 and TRBJ1-1; tentative D call: TRBD1 (5 bases). The V and J ends lost 5 bases and 5 bases respectively, with 21 bases between them. The CDR3 extends over 16 amino acids. Germline loops: CDR1 SGHTA, CDR2 FQGNSA. This chain's CDR3 is CASSTTGLSGGTEAFF. CDR3 DNA: TGTGCCAGCAGCACCACCGGACTAAGCGGGGGGACTGAAGCTTTCTTT.

The rearrangement joins TRBV4-3 to TRBJ2-7; D is perhaps TRBD1 (6 bases). Trimming removed 1 base at V and 0 bases at J, with 10 bases between. The CDR3 has 15 amino acids. The V gene's germline CDR1 is LGHNA and CDR2 YSLEER. DNA of the CDR3: TGCGCCAGCAGCCAAGCATGGGGGCCCTCCTACGAGCAGTACTTC. Translation gives CASSQAWGPSYEQYF.

The sample holds many counts of this clone. The gene calls are TRBV19 and TRBJ1-6; D gene uncertain. Trimming stripped 10 bases from V and 9 bases from J, with 16 bases between. The CDR3 contains 13 residues. Germline values: CDR1 LNHDA, CDR2 SQIVND (reference sequence). The CDR3: CATGAGLVSPLHF. CDR3 bases: TGTGCCACAGGAGCGGGTCTTGTTTCACCCCTCCACTTT.

The chain employs TRBV6-5 and TRBJ2-3, with D hard to call. CDR3 length equals 14 residues. Germline V CDR1 and CDR2: MNHEY, SVGAGI. V lost 6 bases and J 1 base, leaving 11 bases between the germline ends. For the CDR3, the DNA is TGTGCCAGCAGCACCCCTAGGGGCACAGATACGCAGTATTTT. Amino acids: CASSTPRGTDTQYF.

This clone was observed once. The V gene is TRBV7-9, the J gene TRBJ2-7, with D uncertain. Trimming took 5 bases from V and 0 from J, leaving 11 bases between them. In germline, CDR1 is SEHNR, CDR2 FQNEAQ (reference sequence). There are 14 residues in the CDR3. The CDR3 protein is CASSTLSSSYEQYF. CDR3 DNA sequence: TGTGCCAGCAGCACCCTCAGCAGCTCCTACGAGCAGTACTTC. The full variable domain, its missing parts supplied by reference TRBV7-9 and TRBJ2-7, is DTGVSQNPRHKITKRGQNVTFRCDPISEHNRLYWYRQTLGQGPEFLTYFQNEAQLEKSRLLSDRFSAERPKGSFSTLEIQRTEQGDSAMYLCASSTLSSSYEQYFGPGTRLTVT.

This sequence joins TRBV30 and TRBJ2-3, with 7 bases lining up with TRBD1. Germline CDR1 is GTSNPN and CDR2 is SVGIG (reference sequence). The trim removed 2 bases at V and 0 bases at J, leaving 5 bases unmatched. The length of the CDR3 is 15 residues. CDR3 residues: CAWSNTGASTDTQYF. CDR3 in DNA: TGTGCCTGGAGTAATACAGGGGCTAGCACAGATACGCAGTATTTT.

This chain connects TRBV4-1 to TRBJ2-3, with D maybe TRBD2 (5 bases). The CDR3 is made up of 14 amino acids. Looked up from germline, CDR1 is MGHRA and CDR2 is YSYEKL. The V end lost 7 bases, the J end lost 0 bases, and 11 bases lay between the germline ends. As DNA, the CDR3 is TGCGCCAGCACCCCGCGGGCTAGCACAGATACGCAGTATTTT. Protein sequence: CASTPRASTDTQYF.

This clone was observed at least ten times. CDR3 coding DNA: TGTGCCAGCAGTTACGCCCGGGGGGGCTCCTACGAGCAGTACTTC. Encoded protein: CASSYARGGSYEQYF. The chain employs TRBV6-5 and TRBJ2-7; 8 bases line up with TRBD2. Trimming took 2 bases from V and 0 from J; bases not matched to a gene: 3. The CDR3 runs 15 residues. Germline V lookup: CDR1 MNHEY, CDR2 SVGAGI.

The chain has TRBV4-2 and TRBJ2-7; 9 nucleotides align to TRBD1. Germline values: CDR1 LGHNA, CDR2 YNFKEQ. There are 16 residues in the CDR3. V lost 1 base to trimming and J lost 1 base; unmatched junction nucleotides: 5. CDR3 loop: CASSQGDGTGSYEQYF. CDR3 nucleotide sequence: TGTGCCAGCAGCCAAGGGGACGGGACAGGGTCCTACGAGCAGTACTTC.

V gene TRBV6-4 combines with J gene TRBJ1-2; TRBD1 agrees at 7 bases. The junction had 8 bases not matched to a gene; V was cut back by 3 bases and J by 4 bases. Germline V gene sequence: CDR1 MRHNA, CDR2 SNTAGT. The CDR3 runs 15 residues. CDR3 region: CASSERQGGGYGYTF. The CDR3 DNA sequence: TGTGCCAGCAGTGAACGACAGGGAGGGGGCTATGGCTACACCTTC.

The V and J genes are TRBV6-4 and TRBJ2-1; 13 bases map to TRBD2. V dropped 4 bases and J dropped 6; count of bases not matched to a gene: 0. Germline loops: CDR1 MRHNA, CDR2 SNTAGT. The CDR3 is made up of 14 amino acids. This chain's CDR3 is CASSGTSGSNEQFF. The CDR3, as DNA: TGTGCCAGCAGTGGGACTAGCGGGAGCAATGAGCAGTTCTTC.

This chain joins TRBV11-3 and TRBJ2-1; unclear D gene. The germline CDR1 and CDR2 sequences are SGHNT and YENEEA. This CDR3 comprises 15 residues. V was pared by 0 bases and J by 9 bases, with 15 bases between. The CDR3 loop is CASSLDRSNKGEQFF. CDR3 sequence (DNA): TGTGCCAGCAGCTTAGATCGGTCTAACAAGGGTGAGCAGTTCTTC.

The CDR3 bases are TGTGCCATCAGTGAGTCGTGGCTAGGTGTCAAAAACATTCAGTACTTC. It translates to CAISESWLGVKNIQYF. The V and J genes are TRBV10-3 and TRBJ2-4; D unclear. Germline CDR1 reads ENHRY; CDR2 reads SYGVKD. The CDR3 loop spans 16 amino acids. Trimming took 0 bases from V and 3 from J, leaving 12 bases between them.

The chain uses TRBV28 and TRBJ1-5; D is uncertain. The germline V and J ends were trimmed by 6 bases and 3 bases, with 12 bases remaining between them. Per germline, CDR1 MDHEN and CDR2 SYDVKM. The CDR3 has 14 amino acids. The CDR3 coding sequence is TGTGCCAGCAGATTAGGCAGGTACAATCAGCCCCAGCATTTT. Its protein product is CASRLGRYNQPQHF.

The genes are TRBV11-2 and TRBJ2-1, with D hard to call. Germline V CDR1 and CDR2: SGHAT, FQNNGV. The CDR3 is 10 amino acids. The germline V and J ends were trimmed by 3 bases and 8 bases, with 2 bases remaining between them. CDR3 nucleotide sequence: TGTGCCAGCAGCTTCGATGAGCAGTTCTTC. Translating gives CASSFDEQFF.

This sequence joins TRBV9 and TRBJ1-2, with 7 bases fitting TRBD1. CDR1 is SGDLS, CDR2 YYNGEE, per germline. The CDR3 totals 12 residues. With 4 bases clipped from V and 7 bases from J, the junction kept 4 bases outside the gene matches. CDR3 DNA sequence: TGTGCCAGCAGCCAGGAGGGGGCTGGCTACACCTTC. It is translated as CASSQEGAGYTF. Complete variable domain (other parts from reference TRBV9 and TRBJ1-2): DSGVTQTPKHLITATGQRVTLRCSPRSGDLSVYWYQQSLDQGLQFLIQYYNGEERAKGNILERFSAQQFPDLHSELNLSSLELGDSALYFCASSQEGAGYTFGSGTRLTVV.

V usage is TRBV4-1 and J usage is TRBJ2-5, with D possibly matching TRBD2 (5 bases). V was shortened by 3 bases and J by 2 bases, with 13 bases between the two germline ends. The CDR3 is 15 amino acids. The germline gives CDR1 MGHRA, CDR2 YSYEKL. The CDR3 loop reads CASSHPLSGQETQYF. CDR3 nucleotides: TGCGCCAGCAGCCACCCCCTAAGCGGTCAAGAGACCCAGTACTTC.

This clone occurred once. The rearrangement uses TRBV5-6 and TRBJ2-1; D possibly corresponds to TRBD2 (6 bases). V was shortened by 2 bases and J by 10 bases, with 10 bases between the two germline ends. CDR3 size: 12 residues. Per the germline V gene, CDR1 is SGHDT and CDR2 is YYEEEE. CDR3 in amino acids: CASSLTAGEQFF. CDR3 DNA sequence: TGTGCCAGCAGCTTAACCGCGGGGGAGCAGTTCTTC.